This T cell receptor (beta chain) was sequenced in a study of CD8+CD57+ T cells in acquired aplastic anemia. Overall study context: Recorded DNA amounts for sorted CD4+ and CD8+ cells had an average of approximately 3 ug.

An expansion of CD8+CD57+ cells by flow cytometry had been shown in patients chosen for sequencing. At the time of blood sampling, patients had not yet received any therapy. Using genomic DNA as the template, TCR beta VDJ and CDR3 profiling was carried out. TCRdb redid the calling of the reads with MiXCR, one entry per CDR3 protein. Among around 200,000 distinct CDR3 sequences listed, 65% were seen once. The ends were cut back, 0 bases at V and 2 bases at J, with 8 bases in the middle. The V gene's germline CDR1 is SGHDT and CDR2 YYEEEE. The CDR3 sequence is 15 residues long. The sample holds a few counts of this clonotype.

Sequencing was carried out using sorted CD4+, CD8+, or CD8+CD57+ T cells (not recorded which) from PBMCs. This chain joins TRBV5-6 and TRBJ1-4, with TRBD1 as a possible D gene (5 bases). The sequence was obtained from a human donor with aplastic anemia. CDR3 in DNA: TGTGCCAGCAGCTTGGAAGGGGTGACTAATGAAAAACTGTTTTTT. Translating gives CASSLEGVTNEKLFF.